This T cell receptor beta chain appears in the sequencing data of a study of T cells in localized non-small cell lung cancer. Study-wide results and caveats: Uninvolved adjacent lung had higher T cell clonality than tumor and all other tissues. Higher blood T cell density tracked longer overall survival.

Repertoires were generated with immunoSEQ multiplex PCR, while TCRdb's copy carries only in-frame clones and drops some. Among approximately 3,000 clones listed, under 30% were seen once. Note on this clone: Its antigen is undetermined.

CDR3 length: 15 residues. Germline V gives CDR1 MNHGY, CDR2 SAAAGT. J was trimmed by 7 bases and V by 7 bases; bases with no gene match: 12. The gene calls are TRBV6-8 and TRBJ2-2; 7 nucleotides line up with TRBD1. The sequence was collected from a woman aged 35-70 years with stage I lung adenocarcinoma. The material was normal lung tissue next to the tumor, obtained before any cancer treatment. The DNA for the CDR3 is TGTGCCAGCACCAAACTATCGACAGGGCACGGGGAGCTGTTTTTT. Translating gives CASTKLSTGHGELFF.